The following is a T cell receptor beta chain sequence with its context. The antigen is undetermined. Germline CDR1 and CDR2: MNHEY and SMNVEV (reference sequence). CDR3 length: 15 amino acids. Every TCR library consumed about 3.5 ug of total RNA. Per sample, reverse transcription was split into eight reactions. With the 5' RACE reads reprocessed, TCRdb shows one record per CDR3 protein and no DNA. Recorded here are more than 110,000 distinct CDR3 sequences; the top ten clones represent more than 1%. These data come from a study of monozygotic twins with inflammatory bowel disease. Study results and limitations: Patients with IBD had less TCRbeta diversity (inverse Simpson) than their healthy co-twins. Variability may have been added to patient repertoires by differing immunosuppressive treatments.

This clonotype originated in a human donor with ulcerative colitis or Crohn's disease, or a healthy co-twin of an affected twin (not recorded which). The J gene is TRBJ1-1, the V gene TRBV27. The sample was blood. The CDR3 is CASSLPQGGPTEAFF.